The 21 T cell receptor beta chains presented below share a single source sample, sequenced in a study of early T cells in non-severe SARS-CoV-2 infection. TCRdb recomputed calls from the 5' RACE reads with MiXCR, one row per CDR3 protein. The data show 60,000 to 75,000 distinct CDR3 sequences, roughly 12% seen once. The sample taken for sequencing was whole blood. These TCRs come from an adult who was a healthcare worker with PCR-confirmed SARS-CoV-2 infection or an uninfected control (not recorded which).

CDR3 region: CSAKSPVAGFTDTQYF. DNA of the CDR3: TGCAGTGCCAAAAGCCCCGTAGCGGGGTTCACAGATACGCAGTATTTT. This sequence joins TRBV20-1 and TRBJ2-3; TRBD2 matches 8 bases. CDR3 size: 16 residues. CDR1 and CDR2 (germline): DFQATT, SNEGSKA (reference sequence). The junction had 13 bases not matched to a gene; V was cut back by 6 bases and J by 2 bases.

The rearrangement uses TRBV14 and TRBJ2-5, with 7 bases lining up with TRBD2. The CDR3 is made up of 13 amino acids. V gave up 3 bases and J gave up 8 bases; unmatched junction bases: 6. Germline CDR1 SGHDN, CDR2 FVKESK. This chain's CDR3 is CASSQNPGGTQYF. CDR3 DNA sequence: TGTGCCAGCAGCCAGAACCCGGGGGGTACCCAGTACTTC.

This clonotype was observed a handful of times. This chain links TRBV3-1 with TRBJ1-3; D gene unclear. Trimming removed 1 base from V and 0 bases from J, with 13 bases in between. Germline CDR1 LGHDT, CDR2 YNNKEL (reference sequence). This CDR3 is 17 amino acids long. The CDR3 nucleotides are TGTGCCAGCAGCCAAGGGGGAGGACGTGTCTCTGGAAACACCATATATTTT. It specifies CASSQGGGRVSGNTIYF. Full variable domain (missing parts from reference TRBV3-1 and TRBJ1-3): DTAVSQTPKYLVTQMGNDKSIKCEQNLGHDTMYWYKQDSKKFLKIMFSYNNKELIINETVPNRFSPKSPDKAHLNLHINSLELGDSAVYFCASSQGGGRVSGNTIYFGEGSWLTVV.

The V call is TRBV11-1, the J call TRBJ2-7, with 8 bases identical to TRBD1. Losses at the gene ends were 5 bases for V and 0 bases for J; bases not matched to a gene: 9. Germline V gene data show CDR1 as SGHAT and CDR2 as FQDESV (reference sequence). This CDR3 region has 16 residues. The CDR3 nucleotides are TGTGCCAGCAGCCCTTACCCCGGGACAGGCTCCTACGAGCAGTACTTC. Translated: CASSPYPGTGSYEQYF.

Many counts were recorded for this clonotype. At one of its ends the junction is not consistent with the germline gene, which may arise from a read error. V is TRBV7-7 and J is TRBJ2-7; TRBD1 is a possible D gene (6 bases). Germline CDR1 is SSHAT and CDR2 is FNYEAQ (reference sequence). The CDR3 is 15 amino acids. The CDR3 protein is CASSPGMGHSYEQYF. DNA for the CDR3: TGTGCTAGCAGCCCCGGAATGGGACACTCCTACGAGCAGTACTTC. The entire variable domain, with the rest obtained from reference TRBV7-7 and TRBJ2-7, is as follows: GAGVSQSPRYKVTKRGQDVTLRCDPISSHATLYWYQQALGQGPEFLTYFNYEAQPDKSGLPSDRFSAERPEGSISTLTIQRTEQRDSAMYRCASSPGMGHSYEQYFGPGTRLTVT.

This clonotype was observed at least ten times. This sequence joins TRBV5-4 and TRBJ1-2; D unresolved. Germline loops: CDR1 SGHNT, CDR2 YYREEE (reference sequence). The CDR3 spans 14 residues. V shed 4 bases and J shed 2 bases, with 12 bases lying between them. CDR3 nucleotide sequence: TGTGCCAGCAGCCATGCCACAAACAACTATGGCTACACCTTC. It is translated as CASSHATNNYGYTF.

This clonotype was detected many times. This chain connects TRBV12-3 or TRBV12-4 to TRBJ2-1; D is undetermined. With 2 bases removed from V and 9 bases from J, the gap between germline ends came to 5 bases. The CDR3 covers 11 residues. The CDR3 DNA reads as TGTGCCAGCAGTTTATCGACTGAGCAGTTCTTC. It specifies CASSLSTEQFF.

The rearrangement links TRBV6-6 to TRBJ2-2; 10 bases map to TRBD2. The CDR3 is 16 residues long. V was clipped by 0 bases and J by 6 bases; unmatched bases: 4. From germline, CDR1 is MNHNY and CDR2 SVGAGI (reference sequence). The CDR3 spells CASSYSSGRAPGELFF. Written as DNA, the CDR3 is TGTGCCAGCAGTTACTCGAGCGGGAGGGCCCCCGGGGAGCTGTTTTTT.

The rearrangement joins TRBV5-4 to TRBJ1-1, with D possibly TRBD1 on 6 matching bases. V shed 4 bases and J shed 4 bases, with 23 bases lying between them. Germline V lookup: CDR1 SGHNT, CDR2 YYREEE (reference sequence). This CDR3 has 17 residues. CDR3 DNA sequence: TGTGCCAGCAGCCTGCAACGTTTTTCAGGGGCGCGCACTGAAGCTTTCTTT. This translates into CASSLQRFSGARTEAFF.

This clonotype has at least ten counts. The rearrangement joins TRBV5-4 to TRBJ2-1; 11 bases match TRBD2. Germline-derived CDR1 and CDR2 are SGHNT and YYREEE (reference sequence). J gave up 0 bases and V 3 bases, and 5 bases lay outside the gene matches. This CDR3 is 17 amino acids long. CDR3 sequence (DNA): TGTGCCAGCAGCTCGGGACTAGCGGCGAGCTCCTACAATGAGCAGTTCTTC. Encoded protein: CASSSGLAASSYNEQFF.

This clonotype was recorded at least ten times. In nucleotides, the CDR3 is TGCGCCAGCAGCCAGGACAGCTCTGGGGCCAACGTCCTGACTTTC. Residues: CASSQDSSGANVLTF. V and J are TRBV5-1 and TRBJ2-6; a weak D match, TRBD1 (6 bases). The CDR3 consists of 15 residues. Germline lookup yields CDR1 SGHRS and CDR2 YFSETQ. Deletions cut 4 bases from V and 0 bases from J, with 8 bases between.

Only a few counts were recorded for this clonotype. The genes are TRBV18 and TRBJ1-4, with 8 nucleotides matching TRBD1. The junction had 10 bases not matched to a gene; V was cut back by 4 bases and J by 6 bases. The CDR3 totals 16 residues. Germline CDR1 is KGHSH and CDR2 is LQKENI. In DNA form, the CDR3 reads TGTGCCAGCTCACGTTTTGAGACAGGGGCGGATGAAAAACTGTTTTTT. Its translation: CASSRFETGADEKLFF.

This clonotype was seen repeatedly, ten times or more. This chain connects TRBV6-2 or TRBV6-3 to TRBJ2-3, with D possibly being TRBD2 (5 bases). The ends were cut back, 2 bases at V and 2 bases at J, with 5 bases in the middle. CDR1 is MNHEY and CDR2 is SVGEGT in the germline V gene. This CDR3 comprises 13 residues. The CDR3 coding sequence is TGTGCCAGCAGTTACCGGGACACAGATACGCAGTATTTT. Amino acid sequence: CASSYRDTDTQYF.

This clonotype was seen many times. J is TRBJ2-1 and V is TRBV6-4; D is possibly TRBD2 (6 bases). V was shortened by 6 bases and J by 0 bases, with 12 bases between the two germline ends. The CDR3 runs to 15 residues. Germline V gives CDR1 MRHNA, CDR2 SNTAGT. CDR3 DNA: TGTGCCAGCAGCTACCTAGCGAGCTCCTACAATGAGCAGTTCTTC. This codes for CASSYLASSYNEQFF.

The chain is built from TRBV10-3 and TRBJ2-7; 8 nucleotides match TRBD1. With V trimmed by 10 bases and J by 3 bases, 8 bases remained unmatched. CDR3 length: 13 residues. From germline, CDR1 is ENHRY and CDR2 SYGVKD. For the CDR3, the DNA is TGTGCCACCGAGGACAGGGACCACTACGAGCAGTACTTC. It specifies CATEDRDHYEQYF.

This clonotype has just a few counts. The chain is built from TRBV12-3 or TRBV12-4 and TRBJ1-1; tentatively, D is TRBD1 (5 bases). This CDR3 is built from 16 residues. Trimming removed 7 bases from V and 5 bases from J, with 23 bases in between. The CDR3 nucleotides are TGTGCCAGCACCCAACCGGGGCCAGGTCTGTCTACTGAAGCTTTCTTT. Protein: CASTQPGPGLSTEAFF.

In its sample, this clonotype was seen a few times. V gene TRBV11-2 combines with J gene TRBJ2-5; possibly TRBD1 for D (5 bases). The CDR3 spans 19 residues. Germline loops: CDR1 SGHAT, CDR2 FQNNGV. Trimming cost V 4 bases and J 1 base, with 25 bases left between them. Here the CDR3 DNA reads TGTGCCAGCAGCTCATTAGGGGTCAGGATGAGAGTTACCCAAGAGACCCAGTACTTC. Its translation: CASSSLGVRMRVTQETQYF.

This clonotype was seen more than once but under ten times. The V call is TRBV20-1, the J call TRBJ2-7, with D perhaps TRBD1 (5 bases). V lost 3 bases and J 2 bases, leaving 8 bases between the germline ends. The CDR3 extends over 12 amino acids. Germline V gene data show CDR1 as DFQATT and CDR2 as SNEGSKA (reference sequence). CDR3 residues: CSARVRAYEQYF. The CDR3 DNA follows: TGCAGTGCTAGGGTCAGGGCCTACGAGCAGTACTTC.

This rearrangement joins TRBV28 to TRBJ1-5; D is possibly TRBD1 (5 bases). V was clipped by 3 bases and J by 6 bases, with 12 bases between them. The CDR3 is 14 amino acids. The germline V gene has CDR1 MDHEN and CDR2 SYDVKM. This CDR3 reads CASSLWRGVQPQHF. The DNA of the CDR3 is TGTGCCAGCAGTTTGTGGAGGGGCGTTCAGCCCCAGCATTTT.

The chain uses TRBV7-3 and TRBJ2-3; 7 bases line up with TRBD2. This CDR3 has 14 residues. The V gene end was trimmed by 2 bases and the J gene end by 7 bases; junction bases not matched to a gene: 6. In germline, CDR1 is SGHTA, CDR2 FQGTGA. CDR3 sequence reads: CASSLGGSTYTQYF. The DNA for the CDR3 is TGTGCCAGCAGCTTAGGCGGGAGTACGTATACGCAGTATTTT.

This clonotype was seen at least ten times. CDR3 amino acids: CASSWLPFPGGSYNEQFF. The CDR3 bases are TGTGCCAGCAGCTGGCTCCCATTCCCGGGAGGGTCCTACAATGAGCAGTTCTTC. The rearrangement joins TRBV7-2 to TRBJ2-1; 8 nucleotides match TRBD2. Per germline, CDR1 SGHTA and CDR2 FQGNSA. The CDR3 extends over 18 amino acids. V was clipped by 4 bases and J by 1 base; unmatched bases: 12.